Below, one T cell receptor beta chain is given with its context. What it binds is not known. The data are from a study of cytomegalovirus exposure and HLA in healthy donors. Study information: A subsequent analysis reported that the 120 or so validation repertoires were produced on the same platform that had also been used for the approximately 710 first-cohort repertoires. Study outcomes and limitations: Many donors shared some public TCRs, even though most TCR sequences were rare. First-cohort TCR clusters were later found to tend to co-occur in the approximately 120 validation repertoires.

Germline CDR1 LNHNV, CDR2 YYDKDF (reference sequence). CDR3 length equals 14 residues. V lost 4 bases and J 0 bases, leaving 7 bases between the germline ends. TCRdb keeps only in-frame clones here, not all; method: immunoSEQ multiplex PCR. The table includes 150,000 to 200,000 clones, about 81% detected once. V and J are TRBV15 and TRBJ1-3; no firm D call. This receptor was obtained from a woman aged 25 to 39 in good health and CMV-seronegative. Sequenced sample: PBMCs. CDR3 amino acids: CATSKGGSGNTIYF. The CDR3 bases are TGTGCCACCAGCAAAGGAGGCTCTGGAAACACCATATATTTT.